This T cell receptor (beta chain) originates from a study of early T cells in non-severe SARS-CoV-2 infection. Unique molecular identifiers were attached to individual cDNA molecules. TCRdb processed the 5' RACE reads anew with MiXCR; each CDR3 protein has one entry. The sample includes roughly 100,000 distinct CDR3 sequences, approximately 12% of them seen just once. V gave up 0 bases and J gave up 7 bases, with 15 bases separating them. Germline V lookup: CDR1 DFQATT, CDR2 SNEGSKA (reference sequence). The CDR3 contains 14 residues. The sequencing used whole blood, collected at baseline. The chain couples TRBV20-1 to TRBJ2-5; no firm D call. This clonotype was obtained from an adult who was a healthcare worker with PCR-confirmed SARS-CoV-2 infection or an uninfected control (not recorded which). The CDR3 nucleotides read TGCAGTGCTAGAGAACTTGGCAGTTCAAGGACCCAGTACTTC. Translated: CSARELGSSRTQYF.